One and the same sample provided the 18 T cell receptor beta chains below, sequenced in a study of blood T cell repertoires in COVID-19. TCRdb's copy holds only in-frame clones and misses some; the assay was immunoSEQ multiplex PCR. The sample lists 120,000 or so clones, around four fifths occurring once. The specimen was peripheral blood. The receptor set was obtained from a human donor in a cohort sampled during active COVID-19.

The V and J genes are TRBV28 and TRBJ2-5; 7 bases match TRBD1. This CDR3 spans 14 amino acids. Trimming at V came to 4 bases and at J to 2 bases, leaving 4 bases not matched to a gene. Germline V CDR1 and CDR2: MDHEN, SYDVKM. The DNA for the CDR3 is TGTGCCAGCAGTTGGGACAGAGTACAAGAGACCCAGTACTTC. It codes for CASSWDRVQETQYF.

The rearrangement joins TRBV28 to TRBJ1-1; TRBD1 might be the D (5 bases). Trimming removed 6 bases at V and 0 bases at J, with 11 bases between. This CDR3 comprises 14 residues. Germline loops: CDR1 MDHEN, CDR2 SYDVKM. The chain's CDR3 is CASSFLTVNTEAFF. CDR3 in DNA: TGTGCCAGCAGCTTCCTGACAGTGAACACTGAAGCTTTCTTT.

Written as DNA, the CDR3 is TGCGCCAGCAGCTGGGGACAGGGGGCTACTAATGAAAAACTGTTTTTT. Protein sequence: CASSWGQGATNEKLFF. The chain uses TRBV5-1 and TRBJ1-4, with 12 positions matching TRBD1. The CDR3 length is 16 residues. V lost 3 bases to trimming and J lost 2 bases; unmatched junction nucleotides: 2. CDR1 is SGHRS and CDR2 is YFSETQ in the germline V gene.

V gene TRBV7-2 combines with J gene TRBJ2-5; D is unresolved. Trimming removed 3 bases at V and 1 base at J, with 6 bases between. CDR1 is SGHTA, CDR2 FQGNSA, per germline. The CDR3 contains 13 residues. The CDR3 sequence: CASSLSFQETQYF. CDR3 DNA: TGTGCCAGCAGCTTGTCATTCCAAGAGACCCAGTACTTC.

The gene calls are TRBV19 and TRBJ2-7; 7 nucleotides match TRBD1. Germline lookup yields CDR1 LNHDA and CDR2 SQIVND (reference sequence). V trimming: 5 bases; J trimming: 0 bases; junction bases outside the gene matches: 7. The CDR3 contains 15 residues. In DNA, the CDR3 is TGTGCCAGTAGTCCCTCCGGGACAGCCTCCTACGAGCAGTACTTC. Translating gives CASSPSGTASYEQYF.

This clone was counted between two and nine times. The chain is built from TRBV19 and TRBJ1-3, with D unclear. V shed 7 bases and J shed 1 base, with 8 bases lying between them. In germline, CDR1 is LNHDA, CDR2 SQIVND (reference sequence). The CDR3 is 13 amino acids. The CDR3, as DNA: TGTGCCAGTATTGGCCAATCTGGAAACACCATATATTTT. Translated, it gives CASIGQSGNTIYF.

The J gene is TRBJ1-4, the V gene TRBV19, with D unresolved. The CDR3 has 15 amino acids. The germline CDR1 and CDR2 sequences are LNHDA and SQIVND (reference sequence). V was pared by 5 bases and J by 9 bases, with 19 bases between. In nucleotides, the CDR3 is TGTGCCAGTAGTGCTCCGGGTTCTCATAGCCAAAAACTGTTTTTT. Its protein product is CASSAPGSHSQKLFF.

The chain employs TRBV5-1 and TRBJ1-1; D not certain. Trimming shortened V by 6 bases and J by 2 bases, and 14 bases separated the two germline ends. CDR1 is SGHRS, CDR2 YFSETQ, per germline. The CDR3 runs to 14 residues. The CDR3 loop is CASTLRGGNTEAFF. CDR3 nucleotides: TGCGCCAGCACCCTACGGGGTGGAAACACTGAAGCTTTCTTT.

V and J are TRBV7-9 and TRBJ1-2, with 9 bases lining up with TRBD1. CDR1 is SEHNR and CDR2 is FQNEAQ in the germline V gene (reference sequence). V trimming: 5 bases; J trimming: 6 bases; junction bases outside the gene matches: 4. The CDR3 has 13 residues. The chain's CDR3 is CASSTGTGNGYTF. The CDR3 coding sequence is TGTGCCAGCAGCACCGGGACAGGGAATGGCTACACCTTC. The full variable domain, in which reference TRBV7-9 and TRBJ1-2 provide the parts outside the CDR3, is DTGVSQNPRHKITKRGQNVTFRCDPISEHNRLYWYRQTLGQGPEFLTYFQNEAQLEKSRLLSDRFSAERPKGSFSTLEIQRTEQGDSAMYLCASSTGTGNGYTFGSGTRLTVV.

V usage is TRBV7-6 and J usage is TRBJ1-2; D is uncertain. In germline, CDR1 is SGHVS, CDR2 FNYEAQ. This CDR3 is 13 amino acids long. V was shortened by 1 base and J by 8 bases, with 11 bases between the two germline ends. CDR3 region: CASSLDSAGGYTF. The CDR3 DNA sequence: TGTGCCAGCAGCTTAGATTCCGCTGGCGGCTACACCTTC.

The chain couples TRBV20-1 to TRBJ1-2, with D uncertain. CDR3 length equals 10 residues. Per the germline V gene, CDR1 is DFQATT and CDR2 is SNEGSKA (reference sequence). Trimming pared 6 bases from V and 7 bases from J, leaving 9 bases between. The CDR3 protein is CSAPEFGYTF. CDR3 bases: TGCAGTGCCCCTGAGTTTGGCTACACCTTC.

About this clone: The conserved final phenylalanine or tryptophan is absent from the CDR3, which likely points to a read error. The limits of the CDR3 on the DNA are not certain, so only TCRdb's listed CDR3 is given. The chain couples TRBV3-1 (or the pseudogene TRBV3-2) to TRBJ1-2; the D call TRBD1 from the table was never checked on the DNA. The germline V gene has CDR1 LGHDT and CDR2 YNNKEL (reference sequence). A total of 9 residues make up the CDR3, ends included. CDR3 residues: CASSPRQGK.

The V and J genes are TRBV19 and TRBJ1-4, with D perhaps TRBD1 (5 bases). This CDR3 contains 16 residues. CDR1 is LNHDA and CDR2 is SQIVND in the germline V gene (reference sequence). V lost 5 bases and J 11 bases, leaving 24 bases between the germline ends. As DNA, the CDR3 is TGTGCCAGTAGTGCCCAGACAGTTACCCGATATGCTAAACTGTTTTTT. This encodes CASSAQTVTRYAKLFF.

This clone was counted between two and nine times. The V and J genes are TRBV3-1 (or the pseudogene TRBV3-2) and TRBJ2-3; D might be TRBD2 (5 bases). The V and J ends lost 1 base and 0 bases respectively, with 5 bases between them. Germline V gene sequence: CDR1 LGHDT, CDR2 YNNKEL (reference sequence). The CDR3 extends over 14 amino acids. The CDR3 region is CASSQGESTDTQYF. The CDR3 region has the DNA TGTGCCAGCAGCCAAGGGGAGAGCACAGATACGCAGTATTTT.

The rearrangement uses TRBV28 and TRBJ2-3, with D perhaps matching TRBD1 (6 bases). V was pared by 6 bases and J by 0 bases, with 13 bases between. CDR1 and CDR2 (germline): MDHEN, SYDVKM. This CDR3 is built from 15 residues. The CDR3: CASRIGTPSTDTQYF. The CDR3 nucleotides read TGTGCCAGCAGAATCGGGACACCGAGCACAGATACGCAGTATTTT.

Only one count was recorded for this clone. V gene TRBV7-6 combines with J gene TRBJ2-3; TRBD2 aligns across 9 bases. Losses at the gene ends were 4 bases for V and 4 bases for J; bases not matched to a gene: 6. The CDR3 totals 15 residues. Germline lookup yields CDR1 SGHVS and CDR2 FNYEAQ. Here the CDR3 DNA reads TGTGCCAGCAGCTCTGCGGGGGGGCGATCAGATACGCAGTATTTT. This sequence encodes CASSSAGGRSDTQYF.

The chain employs TRBV7-9 and TRBJ2-5; D is ambiguous. Trimming pared 2 bases from V and 2 bases from J, leaving 12 bases between. CDR3 length: 15 residues. Germline V gene sequence: CDR1 SEHNR, CDR2 FQNEAQ (reference sequence). The DNA for the CDR3 is TGTGCCAGCAGCTTAAGAGGCAGCTCTCAAGAGACCCAGTACTTC. It translates to CASSLRGSSQETQYF.

This chain links TRBV5-8 with TRBJ1-6; D gene unclear. V was shortened by 0 bases and J by 14 bases, with 18 bases between the two germline ends. The CDR3 covers 15 residues. Germline values: CDR1 SGHTS, CDR2 YDEGEE. CDR3 nucleotide sequence: TGTGCCAGCAGCTTGGCGACGTTGTCTGCTAGCACCCTCCACTTT. Protein sequence: CASSLATLSASTLHF.